One sample yielded the 23 T cell receptor beta chains listed below, sequenced in a study of T-cell memory formation after mild COVID-19. TCRdb re-called the 5' RACE reads with MiXCR, one entry per CDR3 protein. The data contain roughly 600,000 distinct CDR3 sequences, under 20% of them seen just once; the ten biggest clones take up 12%. What was sequenced was PBMCs or a T cell subset sorted from them (not recorded which). The origin of the receptors is an adult woman who had mild COVID-19 (a few samples of this study predate the infection). Cell type and time point are not known.

The chain has TRBV15 and TRBJ2-3; a weak D match, TRBD1 (6 bases). Trimming took off 1 base at V and 1 base at J, with 12 bases between the two ends. CDR3 length: 16 residues. Germline-derived CDR1 and CDR2 are LNHNV and YYDKDF (reference sequence). In DNA form, the CDR3 reads TGTGCCACCAGCAGAGTCCCGAAGGGGGGCACAGATACGCAGTATTTT. The encoded protein is CATSRVPKGGTDTQYF.

This clonotype was seen only a few times. V is TRBV30 and J is TRBJ2-7, with D tentatively TRBD2 (5 bases). The CDR3 runs 13 residues. Trimming cost V 2 bases and J 4 bases, with 12 bases left between them. CDR1 GTSNPN and CDR2 SVGIG come from the germline V gene (reference sequence). CDR3 loop: CAWSRENPYEQYF. CDR3 nucleotides: TGTGCCTGGAGTAGGGAGAACCCGTACGAGCAGTACTTC. The entire variable domain, with the rest obtained from reference TRBV30 and TRBJ2-7, is as follows: SQTIHQWPATLVQPVGSPLSLECTVEGTSNPNLYWYRQAAGRGLQLLFYSVGIGQISSEVPQNLSASRPQDRQFILSSKKLLLSDSGFYLCAWSRENPYEQYFGPGTRLTVT.

This clonotype was recorded many times. The rearrangement joins TRBV15 to TRBJ1-2; 8 bases line up with TRBD1. The CDR3 is 15 amino acids. Germline V gene sequence: CDR1 LNHNV, CDR2 YYDKDF (reference sequence). With 5 bases clipped from V and 6 bases from J, the junction kept 11 bases outside the gene matches. The CDR3 DNA follows: TGTGCCACCAGCTTGCGACAGGGGAGCTTTGATGGCTACACCTTC. It yields the protein CATSLRQGSFDGYTF. Looking up the rest from reference TRBV15 and TRBJ1-2 gives the full variable domain: DAMVIQNPRYQVTQFGKPVTLSCSQTLNHNVMYWYQQKSSQAPKLLFHYYDKDFNNEADTPDNFQSRRPNTSFCFLDIRSPGLGDTAMYLCATSLRQGSFDGYTFGSGTRLTVV.

This clonotype has a count of ten or more. This chain uses TRBV7-2 with TRBJ2-1, with 8 bases that match TRBD2. CDR3 length: 16 amino acids. V lost 0 bases to trimming and J lost 6 bases; unmatched junction nucleotides: 7. Germline lookup yields CDR1 SGHTA and CDR2 FQGNSA. CDR3 in DNA: TGTGCCAGCAGCTTAGCACCCAGCGGGGGCTCCAATGAGCAGTTCTTC. Its translation: CASSLAPSGGSNEQFF.

This chain uses TRBV25-1 with TRBJ2-3; TRBD2 matches 16 bases. The CDR3 loop spans 18 amino acids. Germline CDR1 and CDR2: MGHDK and SYGVNS. V was clipped by 5 bases and J by 1 base; unmatched bases: 6. The CDR3, as DNA: TGTGCCAGCAGTCCGGGACTAGCGGGAGGGGCTGGCACAGATACGCAGTATTTT. Residues: CASSPGLAGGAGTDTQYF.

This sequence joins TRBV4-3 and TRBJ2-3, with 7 bases that match TRBD1. V shed 1 base and J 2 bases; nucleotides not matched to a gene: 9. Per the germline V gene, CDR1 is LGHNA and CDR2 is YSLEER. The CDR3 has 17 amino acids. The CDR3 DNA sequence: TGCGCCAGCAGCCAAGTGGGACAGTGGGGAATCACAGATACGCAGTATTTT. Translation gives CASSQVGQWGITDTQYF.

The CDR3 DNA is TGCAGTGCTAGAGATGGTGGGGGTGATCAGCCCCAGCATTTT. It specifies CSARDGGGDQPQHF. The chain recombines TRBV20-1 with TRBJ1-5, with TRBD1 as a possible D gene (5 bases). The germline V and J ends were trimmed by 0 bases and 5 bases, with 11 bases remaining between them. The germline CDR1 and CDR2 sequences are DFQATT and SNEGSKA (reference sequence). The CDR3 has 14 amino acids.

The chain links TRBV6-5 to TRBJ2-7, with D perhaps being TRBD1 or TRBD2 (5 bases each). The germline CDR1 and CDR2 sequences are MNHEY and SVGAGI. Trimming took off 4 bases at V and 7 bases at J, with 17 bases between the two ends. CDR3 length: 14 residues. The DNA of the CDR3 is TGTGCCAGCAGTTCCGGGACCAGTAGGAGAGAGCAGTACTTC. This codes for CASSSGTSRREQYF.

The rearrangement joins TRBV7-9 to TRBJ2-3, with 8 bases fitting TRBD2. The J segment lost 0 bases and the V segment lost 5 bases, leaving 4 bases of the junction unmatched. The CDR3 covers 15 residues. Germline V gene lookup returns CDR1 SEHNR and CDR2 FQNEAQ (reference sequence). CDR3 loop: CASSPIAGSTDTQYF. In DNA form, the CDR3 reads TGTGCCAGCAGCCCGATAGCGGGGAGCACAGATACGCAGTATTTT.

A few counts support this clonotype. This chain joins TRBV5-1 and TRBJ1-2; the match to TRBD1 covers 8 bases. From germline, CDR1 is SGHRS and CDR2 YFSETQ. The junction had 9 bases not matched to a gene; V was cut back by 7 bases and J by 4 bases. There are 14 residues in the CDR3. The CDR3 bases are TGCGCCAGCGCCGACAGGGGCCATCCCTATGGCTACACCTTC. It codes for CASADRGHPYGYTF.

A few counts support this clonotype. V is TRBV12-3 or TRBV12-4 and J is TRBJ2-2, with a tentative D call TRBD1 (6 bases). The CDR3 totals 12 residues. V lost 5 bases and J lost 9, with 10 bases in between. The CDR3 reads CASSVQGWELFF. CDR3 nucleotide sequence: TGTGCCAGCAGTGTACAGGGCTGGGAGCTGTTTTTT.

The sample holds a few counts of this clonotype. The rearrangement uses TRBV5-1 and TRBJ2-3; either TRBD1 or TRBD2 may fit D (5 bases each). V lost 3 bases to trimming and J lost 3 bases, with 20 bases between them. Germline CDR1 is SGHRS and CDR2 is YFSETQ. CDR3 length: 17 amino acids. The CDR3 protein is CASSSPGARRTTDTQYF. The CDR3 nucleotides are TGCGCCAGCAGCTCCCCCGGGGCGAGGAGAACAACAGATACGCAGTATTTT.

Only a few counts were recorded for this clonotype. V and J are TRBV12-3 or TRBV12-4 and TRBJ1-5; D not certain. This CDR3 has 16 residues. V was cut by 0 bases and J by 3 bases, with 12 bases left in between. CDR3 in amino acids: CASSLAISVDNQPQHF. Written as DNA, the CDR3 is TGTGCCAGCAGTTTAGCTATATCAGTAGACAATCAGCCCCAGCATTTT.

This clonotype was found many times. This sequence joins TRBV20-1 and TRBJ2-1; D is perhaps TRBD1 or TRBD2 (5 bases each). Trimming cost V 3 bases and J 5 bases, with 14 bases left between them. Germline CDR1 DFQATT, CDR2 SNEGSKA (reference sequence). The CDR3 contains 14 residues. CDR3 nucleotides: TGCAGTGCTAGGAAACCGGGACCCAACAATGAGCAGTTCTTC. Amino acids: CSARKPGPNNEQFF.

The gene calls are TRBV5-1 and TRBJ2-1; 7 positions agree with TRBD1. With 4 bases clipped from V and 0 bases from J, the junction kept 4 bases outside the gene matches. Germline loops: CDR1 SGHRS, CDR2 YFSETQ. This CDR3 is 15 amino acids long. The CDR3, as DNA: TGCGCCAGCAGCGCAGGACAGGACTCCTACAATGAGCAGTTCTTC. This encodes CASSAGQDSYNEQFF.

The V call is TRBV15, the J call TRBJ2-3; D is unclear. The CDR3 consists of 15 residues. Between the trimmed V and J ends, which lost 0 bases and 2 bases, there was a span of 9 bases. Germline loops: CDR1 LNHNV, CDR2 YYDKDF (reference sequence). The DNA for the CDR3 is TGTGCCACCAGCAGAGACCCAGGTTTCACAGATACGCAGTATTTT. Translation: CATSRDPGFTDTQYF. Full variable domain (remainder filled in from reference TRBV15 and TRBJ2-3): DAMVIQNPRYQVTQFGKPVTLSCSQTLNHNVMYWYQQKSSQAPKLLFHYYDKDFNNEADTPDNFQSRRPNTSFCFLDIRSPGLGDTAMYLCATSRDPGFTDTQYFGPGTRLTVL.

This sequence joins TRBV29-1 and TRBJ1-2; unclear D gene. CDR1 and CDR2 (germline): SQVTM, ANQGSEA. V shed 7 bases and J shed 3 bases, with 9 bases lying between them. There are 11 residues in the CDR3. The chain's CDR3 is CSAERDYGYTF. The CDR3 DNA reads TGCAGCGCCGAGCGCGACTATGGCTACACCTTC.

This chain connects TRBV12-3 or TRBV12-4 to TRBJ1-3; TRBD1 might be the D (5 bases). The CDR3 is 14 residues long. With 2 bases removed from V and 3 bases from J, the gap between germline ends came to 8 bases. The CDR3 DNA is TGTGCCAGCAGTTTACTGGGGCTTGGAAACACCATATATTTT. Its translation: CASSLLGLGNTIYF.

This clonotype was recorded at least ten times. This chain joins TRBV12-3 or TRBV12-4 and TRBJ1-4, with TRBD1 matching over 7 bases. The CDR3 is 17 residues long. J lost 8 bases, V lost 4 bases, and 16 bases had no gene match. In DNA form, the CDR3 reads TGTGCCAGCAGTTCGAGCCATTACAGGGGTTTTGGAGAAAAACTGTTTTTT. This sequence encodes CASSSSHYRGFGEKLFF.

This clonotype was detected a few times. The chain uses TRBV10-3 and TRBJ2-7; D not certain. V was shortened by 4 bases and J by 5 bases, with 9 bases between the two germline ends. This CDR3 is 12 amino acids long. CDR1 is ENHRY and CDR2 is SYGVKD in the germline V gene. CDR3 protein: CAISGGRDEQYF. CDR3 nucleotide sequence: TGTGCCATCAGTGGGGGAAGGGACGAGCAGTACTTC.

This sequence joins TRBV3-1 and TRBJ2-5; TRBD2 might be the D (6 bases). Trimming cost V 2 bases and J 5 bases, with 12 bases left between them. The CDR3 extends over 14 amino acids. Germline lookup yields CDR1 LGHDT and CDR2 YNNKEL (reference sequence). CDR3 nucleotides: TGTGCCAGCAGCCAACGGGGGTACTGGGAGACCCAGTACTTC. Translation gives CASSQRGYWETQYF.

The genes are TRBV29-1 and TRBJ1-1, with 7 bases lining up with TRBD1. The germline V gene has CDR1 SQVTM and CDR2 ANQGSEA. The CDR3 runs to 14 residues. With V trimmed by 7 bases and J by 4 bases, 12 bases remained unmatched. The CDR3 nucleotides read TGCAGCGCTCGACAGGGCCTCACCTCCACTGAAGCTTTCTTT. This codes for CSARQGLTSTEAFF.

The chain is built from TRBV5-1 and TRBJ2-1; 7 bases agree with TRBD2. Germline CDR1 is SGHRS and CDR2 is YFSETQ. The V segment lost 4 bases and the J segment 6 bases; nucleotides outside the gene matches: 7. The CDR3 runs 14 residues. CDR3 residues: CASSPTRGVNEQFF. The DNA of the CDR3 is TGCGCCAGCAGCCCTACCCGGGGGGTCAATGAGCAGTTCTTC.